These T cell receptor beta chains were read from a single sample in a study of T cell responses to AZD1222 COVID-19 vaccine. The data were produced by immunoSEQ multiplex PCR, yet TCRdb's version contains in-frame clones alone and is incomplete. This sample carries approximately 120,000 clones, around 87% of them seen once, and the ten largest clones take roughly 4.5%. This specimen consisted of peripheral blood, obtained 28 days after the second AZD1222 dose. Source of these receptors: an adult who received the AZD1222 COVID-19 vaccine. CDR3s leave out the opening cysteine and the closing phenylalanine or tryptophan. Each record gives: V gene, CDR3 protein.

>TRBV2
ASKPNPQETQY
>TRBV19
ASSIPHSNQPQH
>TRBV5-6
ASSFRQPYQETQY
>TRBV3-1/TRBV3-2
ASSQDYRTSGGSLYTDTQY
>TRBV11-3
ASSPSGRYNEQF
>TRBV13
ASSPAGQRANSPLH
>TRBV27
ASSLSTSGDNEQF
>TRBV6-5
ASSTGTSGYNEQF
>TRBV29-1
SARDSGYEQY
>TRBV6-4
ASSLGGGTTGELF
>TRBV6-1
ASSPISQGTEQY
>TRBV6-5
ASSSGGPAF
>TRBV19
ASSIRGGGKPQH
>TRBV27
ASSEQGGEQY
>TRBV27
ASSLGAGTGELF
>TRBV12-3/TRBV12-4
ASRNTGNPRVH
>TRBV29-1
SVEGLGGTEAF
>TRBV11-3
ASSLESGYEQF
>TRBV5-1
ASSLEQGKNTEAF
>TRBV10-3
AIRFDRADGYT